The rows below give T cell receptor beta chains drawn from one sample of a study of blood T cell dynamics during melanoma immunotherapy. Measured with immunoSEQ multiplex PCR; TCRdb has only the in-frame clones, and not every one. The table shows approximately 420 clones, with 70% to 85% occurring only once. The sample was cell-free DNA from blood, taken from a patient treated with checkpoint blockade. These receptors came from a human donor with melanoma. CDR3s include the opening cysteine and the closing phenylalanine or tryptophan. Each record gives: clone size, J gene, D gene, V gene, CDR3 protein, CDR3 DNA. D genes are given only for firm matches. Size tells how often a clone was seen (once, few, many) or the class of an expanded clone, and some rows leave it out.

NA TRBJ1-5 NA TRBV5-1 CASSQGPNQPQHF TGCGCCAGCAGCCAGGGACCAAATCAGCCCCAGCATTTT
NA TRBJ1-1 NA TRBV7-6 CASSLNGNTEAFF TGTGCCAGCAGCTTGAACGGCAACACTGAAGCTTTCTTT
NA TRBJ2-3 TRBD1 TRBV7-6 CASSSGQGYTDTQYF TGTGCCAGCAGCTCAGGACAGGGTTACACAGATACGCAGTATTTT
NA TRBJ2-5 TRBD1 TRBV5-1 CASSLQGAQETQYF TGCGCCAGCAGCTTACAGGGGGCTCAAGAGACCCAGTACTTC
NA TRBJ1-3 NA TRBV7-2 CASSLGVRSGNTIYF TGTGCCAGCAGCTTAGGAGTACGCTCTGGAAACACCATATATTTT
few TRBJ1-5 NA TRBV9 CASSVDGANQPQHF TGTGCCAGCAGCGTAGATGGGGCCAATCAGCCCCAGCATTTT
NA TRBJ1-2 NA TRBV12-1 CASRPGTEANYGYTF TGTGCCAGCAGACCTGGGACAGAAGCTAACTATGGCTACACCTTC
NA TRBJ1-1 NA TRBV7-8 CASSLYQGRGAEAFF TGTGCCAGCAGCCTCTATCAGGGAAGGGGAGCTGAAGCTTTCTTT
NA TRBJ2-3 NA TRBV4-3 CASSQDRGSTDTQYF TGCGCCAGCAGCCAAGATCGGGGTAGCACAGATACGCAGTATTTT
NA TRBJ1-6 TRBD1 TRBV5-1 CASSLDETRGHNSPLHF TGCGCCAGCAGCTTGGATGAAACCAGGGGGCATAATTCACCCCTCCACTTT
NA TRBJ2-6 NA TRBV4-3 CASSQDRTSGANVLTF TGCGCCAGCAGCCAAGATCGGACGAGCGGGGCCAACGTCCTGACTTTC
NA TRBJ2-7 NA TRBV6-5 CASSDRDGIYEQYF TGTGCCAGCAGTGACCGGGACGGGATCTACGAGCAGTACTTC
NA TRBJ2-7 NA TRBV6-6 CASSPGSYEQYF TGTGCCAGCAGCCCCGGGTCCTACGAGCAGTACTTC
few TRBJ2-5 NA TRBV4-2 CASSQASGPQETQYF TGTGCCAGCAGCCAAGCGAGCGGGCCACAAGAGACCCAGTACTTC
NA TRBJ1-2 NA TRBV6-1 CASSFDSYEPRGYTF TGTGCCAGCAGCTTCGACAGCTATGAACCTAGGGGCTACACCTTC
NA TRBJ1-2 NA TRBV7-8 CASSLARVRHGYTF TGTGCCAGCAGCTTAGCAAGGGTGAGGCATGGCTACACCTTC
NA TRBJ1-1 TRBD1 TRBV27 CASRIRTGQTEAFF TGTGCCAGCAGAATTCGGACAGGTCAAACTGAAGCTTTCTTT
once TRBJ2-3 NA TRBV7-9 CASSLFSPTDTQYF TGTGCCAGCAGCTTATTTAGCCCCACAGATACGCAGTATTTT